The clone carrying this T cell receptor (beta chain) occurred many times. No antigen is known for it. The CDR3 totals 15 residues. Per the germline V gene, CDR1 is MNHEY and CDR2 is SVGAGI. The germline V and J ends were trimmed by 4 bases and 1 base, with 8 bases remaining between them. One entry per CDR3 protein, called by TCRdb with MiXCR from the 5' RACE reads. Of some 330,000 distinct CDR3 sequences listed, 7.5% to 9% are singletons. The entry originates in a study of CD8 T cells in ankylosing spondylitis. General study results and limits: A TCR beta motif made of several highly homologous variants seemed typical of ankylosing spondylitis blood.

The gene calls are TRBV6-5 and TRBJ2-6; D unresolved. Sequencing used blood, either unsorted or a sorted T cell fraction (not recorded which). The sequence derives from a male donor with ankylosing spondylitis. This CDR3 is CASSLEKSGANVLTF. CDR3 in DNA: TGTGCCAGCAGTTTAGAGAAATCTGGGGCCAACGTCCTGACTTTC.